The 6 T cell receptor beta chains in this list originate from one sample, sequenced in a study of T-cell memory formation after mild COVID-19. Each CDR3 protein is one row after TCRdb ran MiXCR on the 5' RACE reads. The repertoire includes 350,000 to 500,000 distinct CDR3 sequences, around 19% of them detected once, and around 8% sits in the top ten. Sequenced input: PBMCs or a T cell subset sorted from them (not recorded which). Every receptor here comes from an adult woman who had mild COVID-19 (a few samples of this study predate the infection). Cell type and time point are not known.

This chain joins TRBV12-3 or TRBV12-4 and TRBJ2-1; no clear D gene. The V end lost 6 bases, the J end lost 6 bases, and 15 bases lay between the germline ends. The CDR3 runs to 14 residues. The CDR3: CASRSVGNANEQFF. CDR3 DNA: TGTGCCAGCAGGTCCGTGGGCAATGCCAATGAGCAGTTCTTC.

This clonotype was detected a few times. V gene TRBV4-1 combines with J gene TRBJ2-5; 7 bases map to TRBD1. CDR3 size: 15 residues. The germline CDR1 and CDR2 sequences are MGHRA and YSYEKL. V was pared by 5 bases and J by 7 bases, with 13 bases of the junction left unmatched. CDR3 sequence reads: CASSERQGSSGTQYF. CDR3 sequence (DNA): TGCGCCAGCAGCGAAAGACAGGGATCCTCGGGGACCCAGTACTTC.

V usage is TRBV5-1 and J usage is TRBJ2-3; unclear D gene. V was cut by 4 bases and J by 0 bases, with 6 bases left in between. Germline values: CDR1 SGHRS, CDR2 YFSETQ. The CDR3 covers 13 residues. The CDR3 loop reads CASSIGSTDTQYF. CDR3 coding DNA: TGCGCCAGCAGCATAGGTAGCACAGATACGCAGTATTTT.

This clonotype has at least ten counts. The chain uses TRBV20-1 and TRBJ2-7, with unresolved D. The V end was cut by 1 base, the J end by 3 bases, with 10 bases between. CDR3 length equals 13 residues. Germline CDR1 reads DFQATT; CDR2 reads SNEGSKA (reference sequence). CDR3 sequence: CSARGQLDYEQYF. CDR3 in DNA: TGCAGTGCTAGAGGGCAGCTAGACTACGAGCAGTACTTC.

This clonotype occurred a few times. This chain uses TRBV12-3 or TRBV12-4 with TRBJ2-4; D is ambiguous. V gave up 4 bases and J gave up 9 bases, with 10 bases separating them. This CDR3 is 12 amino acids long. This CDR3 is CASSSEVVIQYF. CDR3 sequence (DNA): TGTGCCAGCAGTTCTGAGGTGGTCATTCAGTACTTC.

This rearrangement joins TRBV12-3 or TRBV12-4 to TRBJ2-3; the D gene is possibly TRBD1 (5 bases). Trimming left V 10 bases short and J 7 bases short, with 18 bases between. CDR3 size: 13 residues. CDR3 amino acids: CATPDMSPNTQYF. For the CDR3, the DNA is TGTGCCACCCCGGACATGTCCCCCAATACGCAGTATTTT.